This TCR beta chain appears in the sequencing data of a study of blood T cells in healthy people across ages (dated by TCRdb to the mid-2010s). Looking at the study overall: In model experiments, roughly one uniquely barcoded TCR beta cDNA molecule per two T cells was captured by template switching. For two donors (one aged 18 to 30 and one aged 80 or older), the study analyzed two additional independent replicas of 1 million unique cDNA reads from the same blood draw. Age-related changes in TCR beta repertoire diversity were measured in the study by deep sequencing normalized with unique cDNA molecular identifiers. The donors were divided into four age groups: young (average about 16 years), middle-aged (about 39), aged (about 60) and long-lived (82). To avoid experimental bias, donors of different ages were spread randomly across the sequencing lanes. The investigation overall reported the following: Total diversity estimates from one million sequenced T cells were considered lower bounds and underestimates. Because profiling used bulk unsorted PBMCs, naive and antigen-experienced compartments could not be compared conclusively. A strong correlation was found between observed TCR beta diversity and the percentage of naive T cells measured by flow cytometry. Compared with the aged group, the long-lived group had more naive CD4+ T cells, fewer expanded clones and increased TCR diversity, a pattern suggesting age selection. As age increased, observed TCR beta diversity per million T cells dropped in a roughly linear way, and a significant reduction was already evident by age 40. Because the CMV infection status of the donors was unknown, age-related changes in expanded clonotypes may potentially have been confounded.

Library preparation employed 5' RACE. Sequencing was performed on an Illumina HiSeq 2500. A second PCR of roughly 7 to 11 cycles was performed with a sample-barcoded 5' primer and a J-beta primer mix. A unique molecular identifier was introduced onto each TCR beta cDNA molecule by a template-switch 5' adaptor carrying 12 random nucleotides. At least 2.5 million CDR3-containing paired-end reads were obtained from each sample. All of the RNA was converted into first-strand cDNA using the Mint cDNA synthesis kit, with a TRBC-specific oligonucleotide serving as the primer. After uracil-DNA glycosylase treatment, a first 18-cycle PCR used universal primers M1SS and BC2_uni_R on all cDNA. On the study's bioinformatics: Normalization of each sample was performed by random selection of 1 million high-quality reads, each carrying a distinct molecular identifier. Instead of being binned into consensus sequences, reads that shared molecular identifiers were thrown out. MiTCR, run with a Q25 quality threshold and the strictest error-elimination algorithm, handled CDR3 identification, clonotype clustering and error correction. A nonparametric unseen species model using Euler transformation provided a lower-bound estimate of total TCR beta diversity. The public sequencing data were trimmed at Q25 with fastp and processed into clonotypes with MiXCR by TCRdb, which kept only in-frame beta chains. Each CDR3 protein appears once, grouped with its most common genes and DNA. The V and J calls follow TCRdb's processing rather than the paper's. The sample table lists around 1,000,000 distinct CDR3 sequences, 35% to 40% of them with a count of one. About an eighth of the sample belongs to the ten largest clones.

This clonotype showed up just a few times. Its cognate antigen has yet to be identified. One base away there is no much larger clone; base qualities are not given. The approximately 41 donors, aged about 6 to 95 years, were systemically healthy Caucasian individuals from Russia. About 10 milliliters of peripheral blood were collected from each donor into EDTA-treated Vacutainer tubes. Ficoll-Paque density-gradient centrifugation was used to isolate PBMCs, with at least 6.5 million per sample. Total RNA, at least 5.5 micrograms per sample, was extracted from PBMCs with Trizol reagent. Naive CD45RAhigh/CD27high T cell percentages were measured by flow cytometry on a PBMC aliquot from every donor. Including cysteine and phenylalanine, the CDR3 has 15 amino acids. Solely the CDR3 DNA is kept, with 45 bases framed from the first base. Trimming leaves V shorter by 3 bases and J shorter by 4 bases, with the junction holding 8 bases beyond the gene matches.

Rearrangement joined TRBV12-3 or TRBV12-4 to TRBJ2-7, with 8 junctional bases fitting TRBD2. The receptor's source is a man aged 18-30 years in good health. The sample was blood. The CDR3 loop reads CASSLYFGGEYEQYF. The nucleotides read TGTGCCAGCAGTTTGTACTTCGGGGGGGAGTACGAGCAGTACTTC.